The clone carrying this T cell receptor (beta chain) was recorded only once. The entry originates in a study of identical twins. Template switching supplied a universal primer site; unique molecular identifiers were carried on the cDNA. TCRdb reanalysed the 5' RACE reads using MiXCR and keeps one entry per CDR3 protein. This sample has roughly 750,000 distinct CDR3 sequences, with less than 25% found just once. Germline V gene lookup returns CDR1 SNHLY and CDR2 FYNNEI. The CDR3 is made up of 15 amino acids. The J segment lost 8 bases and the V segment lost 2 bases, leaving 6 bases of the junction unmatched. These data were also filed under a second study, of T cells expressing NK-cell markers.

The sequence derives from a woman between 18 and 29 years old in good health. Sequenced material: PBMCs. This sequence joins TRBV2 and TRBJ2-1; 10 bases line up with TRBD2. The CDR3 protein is CASSERLAGVDEQFF. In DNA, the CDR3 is TGTGCCAGCAGTGAACGGCTAGCGGGAGTAGATGAGCAGTTCTTC. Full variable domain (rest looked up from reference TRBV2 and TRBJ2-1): EPEVTQTPSHQVTQMGQEVILRCVPISNHLYFYWYRQILGQKVEFLVSFYNNEISEKSEIFDDQFSVERPDGSNFTLKIRSTKLEDSAMYFCASSERLAGVDEQFFGPGTRLTVL.